This TCR beta chain stems from a study of blood T cell repertoires in COVID-19. The wider study: The United States, Italy and Spain supplied acute and convalescent COVID-19 samples. The analysed material was cDNA or gDNA that came from T cells, B-cell-depleted T cells, or PBMCs.

The CDR3 runs to 19 residues. Germline lookup yields CDR1 MNHNY and CDR2 SVGAGI (reference sequence). After removal of 5 bases from V and 2 bases from J, the junction contained 18 bases not matched to a gene. Original analysis: It was from reference gene primer amplification that nucleated cell counts were estimated. Generated by immunoSEQ multiplex PCR, the TCRdb table keeps only in-frame clones and is missing some. V and J calls and clone size are those listed in that table; D and trimming were worked out from the DNA. The sample shows more than 140,000 clones, more than 65% of them seen only once.

This chain joins TRBV6-6 and TRBJ2-7, with 10 nucleotides matching TRBD1. The clonotype was recovered from a woman aged 45-60 years in a cohort sampled during active or convalescent COVID-19. The specimen sequenced was peripheral blood. This chain's CDR3 is CASSRPTGGYRLGPYEQYF. In DNA, the CDR3 is TGTGCCAGCAGTCGTCCGACAGGGGGCTATAGGCTCGGGCCCTACGAGCAGTACTTC.